The 5 T cell receptor beta chains given below trace back to one sample, sequenced in a study of T cell responses to AZD1222 COVID-19 vaccine (dated by TCRdb to about 2021). The library was prepared using the immunoSEQ multiplex PCR assay. Here the immuneACCESS table is served through TCRdb, limited to in-frame sequences with V and J called. Missing clones are a known gap in these copies; in checked studies unresolved V genes cover under half, and the rest lacks a known reason. Across this sample there are 160,000 or so clones, with approximately 90% seen only once. Of the sample, about 4.2% falls within the top ten clones. In light of the paper, this sample's time point label describes: baseline before first vaccination. Sequences were derived from peripheral blood, sampled on day 0 of AZD1222 vaccination. The receptors originated from an adult in good health.

The chain links TRBV30 to TRBJ2-7; 9 nucleotides match TRBD1. The CDR3 is 14 residues long. J was trimmed by 1 base and V by 3 bases; bases with no gene match: 4. Germline lookup yields CDR1 GTSNPN and CDR2 SVGIG (reference sequence). The CDR3 protein is CAWSTGQGSYEQYF. The CDR3 DNA reads as TGTGCCTGGAGCACGGGACAGGGTTCCTACGAGCAGTACTTC.

The rearrangement uses TRBV11-2 and TRBJ2-2; TRBD2 might be the D (6 bases). V lost 4 bases and J lost 3, with 15 bases in between. The CDR3 length is 16 residues. The V gene's germline CDR1 is SGHAT and CDR2 FQNNGV. This CDR3 reads CASSSERARYTGELFF. CDR3 bases: TGTGCCAGCAGCTCCGAGCGGGCTAGGTACACCGGGGAGCTGTTTTTT. Full variable domain (outside the CDR3, taken from reference TRBV11-2 and TRBJ2-2): EAGVAQSPRYKIIEKRQSVAFWCNPISGHATLYWYQQILGQGPKLLIQFQNNGVVDDSQLPKDRFSAERLKGVDSTLKIQPAKLEDSAVYLCASSSERARYTGELFFGEGSRLTVL.

This chain joins TRBV7-2 and TRBJ2-5, with 11 bases fitting TRBD2. The junction had 16 bases not matched to a gene; V was cut back by 5 bases and J by 5 bases. This CDR3 region has 18 residues. The germline gives CDR1 SGHTA, CDR2 FQGNSA. The DNA of the CDR3 is TGTGCCAGCAGCCTTCCGGGGGCTAGCGGGAGGTCTGGTGAGACCCAGTACTTC. As protein: CASSLPGASGRSGETQYF. The variable domain in full, with the rest retrieved from reference TRBV7-2 and TRBJ2-5, is GAGVSQSPSNKVTEKGKDVELRCDPISGHTALYWYRQSLGQGLEFLIYFQGNSAPDKSGLPSDRFSAERTGGSVSTLTIQRTQQEDSAVYLCASSLPGASGRSGETQYFGPGTRLLVL.

The chain combines TRBV5-6 with TRBJ2-7; TRBD1 matches 11 bases. V gave up 3 bases and J gave up 6 bases; unmatched junction bases: 8. The V gene's germline CDR1 is SGHDT and CDR2 YYEEEE. There are 15 residues in the CDR3. The CDR3 DNA sequence: TGTGCCAGCAGCTCCGCGGACAGGGGGCGAACCGAGCAGTACTTC. Translated, it gives CASSSADRGRTEQYF.

V and J are TRBV25-1 and TRBJ2-7; D is possibly TRBD1 or TRBD2 (6 bases each). V lost 4 bases to trimming and J lost 0 bases, with 16 bases between them. This CDR3 is 16 amino acids long. Germline CDR1 reads MGHDK; CDR2 reads SYGVNS. CDR3 region: CASSASGAGSSYEQYF. The CDR3 nucleotides read TGTGCCAGCAGTGCCTCGGGGGCGGGCTCCTCCTACGAGCAGTACTTC.